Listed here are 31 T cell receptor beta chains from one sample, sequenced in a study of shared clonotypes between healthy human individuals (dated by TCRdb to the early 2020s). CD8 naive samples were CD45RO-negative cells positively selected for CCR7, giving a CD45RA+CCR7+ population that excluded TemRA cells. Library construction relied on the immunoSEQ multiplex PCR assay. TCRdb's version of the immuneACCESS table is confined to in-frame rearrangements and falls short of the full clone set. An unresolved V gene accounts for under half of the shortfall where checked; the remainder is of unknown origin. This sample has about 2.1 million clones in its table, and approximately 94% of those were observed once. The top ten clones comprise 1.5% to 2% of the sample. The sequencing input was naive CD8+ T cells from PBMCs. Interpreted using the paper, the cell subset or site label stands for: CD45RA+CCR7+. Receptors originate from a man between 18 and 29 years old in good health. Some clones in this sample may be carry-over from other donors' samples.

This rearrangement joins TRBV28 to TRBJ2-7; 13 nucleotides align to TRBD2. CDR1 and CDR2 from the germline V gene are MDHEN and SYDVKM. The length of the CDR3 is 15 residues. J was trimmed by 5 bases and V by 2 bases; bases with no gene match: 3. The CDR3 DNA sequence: TGTGCCAGCAGTTTAACTAGCGGGAGGGCCAACGAGCAGTACTTC. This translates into CASSLTSGRANEQYF.

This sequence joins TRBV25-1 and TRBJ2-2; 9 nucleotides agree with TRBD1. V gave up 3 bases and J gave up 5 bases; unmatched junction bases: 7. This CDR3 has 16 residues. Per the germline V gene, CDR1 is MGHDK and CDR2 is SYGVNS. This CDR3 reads CASSDRPGTGTGELFF. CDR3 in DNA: TGTGCCAGCAGTGATAGACCCGGGACAGGGACCGGGGAGCTGTTTTTT.

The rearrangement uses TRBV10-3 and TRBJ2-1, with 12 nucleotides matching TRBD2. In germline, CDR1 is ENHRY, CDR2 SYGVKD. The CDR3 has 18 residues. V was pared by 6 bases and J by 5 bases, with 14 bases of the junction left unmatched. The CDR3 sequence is CAISNRLAGVMVDNEQFF. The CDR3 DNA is TGTGCCATCAGCAACAGACTAGCGGGAGTGATGGTAGACAATGAGCAGTTCTTC.

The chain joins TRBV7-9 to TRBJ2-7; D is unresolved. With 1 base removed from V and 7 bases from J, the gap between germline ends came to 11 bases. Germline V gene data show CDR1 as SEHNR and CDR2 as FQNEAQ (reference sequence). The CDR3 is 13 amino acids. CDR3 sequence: CASSLGPAREQYF. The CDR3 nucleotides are TGTGCCAGCAGCTTAGGTCCGGCGCGGGAGCAGTACTTC.

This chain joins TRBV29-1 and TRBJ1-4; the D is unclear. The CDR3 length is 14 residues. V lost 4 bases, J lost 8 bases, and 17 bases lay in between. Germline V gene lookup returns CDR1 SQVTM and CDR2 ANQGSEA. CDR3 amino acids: CSVGFSATWEKLFF. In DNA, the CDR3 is TGCAGCGTTGGTTTTTCAGCCACTTGGGAAAAACTGTTTTTT. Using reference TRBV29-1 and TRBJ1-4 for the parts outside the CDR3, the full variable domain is SAVISQKPSRDICQRGTSLTIQCQVDSQVTMMFWYRQQPGQSLTLIATANQGSEATYESGFVIDKFPISRPNLTFSTLTVSNMSPEDSSIYLCSVGFSATWEKLFFGSGTQLSVL.

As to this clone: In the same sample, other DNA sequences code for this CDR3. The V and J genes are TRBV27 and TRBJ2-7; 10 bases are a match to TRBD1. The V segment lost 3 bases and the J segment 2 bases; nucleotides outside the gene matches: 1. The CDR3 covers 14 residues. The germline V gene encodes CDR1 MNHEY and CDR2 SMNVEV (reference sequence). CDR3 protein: CASSLGTGAYEQYF. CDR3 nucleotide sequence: TGTGCCAGCAGTTTGGGGACAGGGGCCTACGAGCAGTACTTC.

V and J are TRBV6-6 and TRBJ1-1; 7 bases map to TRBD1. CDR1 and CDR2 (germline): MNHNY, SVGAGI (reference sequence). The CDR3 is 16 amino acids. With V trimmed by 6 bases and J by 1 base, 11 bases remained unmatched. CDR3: CASRPDRHGGNTEAFF. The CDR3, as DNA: TGTGCCAGCAGACCGGACAGGCATGGGGGGAACACTGAAGCTTTCTTT.

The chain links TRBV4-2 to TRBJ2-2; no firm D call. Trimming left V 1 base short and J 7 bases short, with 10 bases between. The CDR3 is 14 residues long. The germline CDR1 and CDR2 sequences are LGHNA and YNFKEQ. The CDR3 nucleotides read TGTGCCAGCAGCCAAGGTACCCCTCACGGGGAGCTGTTTTTT. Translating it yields CASSQGTPHGELFF.

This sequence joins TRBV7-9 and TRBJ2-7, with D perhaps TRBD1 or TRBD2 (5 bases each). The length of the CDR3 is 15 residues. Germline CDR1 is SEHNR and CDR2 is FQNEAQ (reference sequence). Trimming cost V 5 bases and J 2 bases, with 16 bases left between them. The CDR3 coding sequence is TGTGCCAGCAGCAGCACCGGGACCGACACCTACGAGCAGTACTTC. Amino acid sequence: CASSSTGTDTYEQYF. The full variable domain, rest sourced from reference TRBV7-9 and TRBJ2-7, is DTGVSQNPRHKITKRGQNVTFRCDPISEHNRLYWYRQTLGQGPEFLTYFQNEAQLEKSRLLSDRFSAERPKGSFSTLEIQRTEQGDSAMYLCASSSTGTDTYEQYFGPGTRLTVT.

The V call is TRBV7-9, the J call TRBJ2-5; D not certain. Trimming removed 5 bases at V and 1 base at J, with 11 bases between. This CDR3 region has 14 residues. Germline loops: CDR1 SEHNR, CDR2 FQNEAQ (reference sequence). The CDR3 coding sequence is TGTGCCAGCAGCCTCCCGGACGGCCAAGAGACCCAGTACTTC. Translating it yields CASSLPDGQETQYF.

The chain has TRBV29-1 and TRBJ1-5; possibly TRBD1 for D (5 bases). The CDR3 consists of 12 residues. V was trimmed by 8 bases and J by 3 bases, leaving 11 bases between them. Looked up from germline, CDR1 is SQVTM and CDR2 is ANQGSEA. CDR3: CSFIGANQPQHF. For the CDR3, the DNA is TGCAGCTTTATAGGGGCCAATCAGCCCCAGCATTTT.

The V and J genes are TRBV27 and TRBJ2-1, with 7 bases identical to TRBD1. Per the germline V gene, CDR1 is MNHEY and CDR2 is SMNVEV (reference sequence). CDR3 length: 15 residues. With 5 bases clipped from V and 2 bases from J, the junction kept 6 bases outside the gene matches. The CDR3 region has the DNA TGTGCCAGCAGTCACAGGGGCCCTACCTACAATGAGCAGTTCTTC. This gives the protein CASSHRGPTYNEQFF.

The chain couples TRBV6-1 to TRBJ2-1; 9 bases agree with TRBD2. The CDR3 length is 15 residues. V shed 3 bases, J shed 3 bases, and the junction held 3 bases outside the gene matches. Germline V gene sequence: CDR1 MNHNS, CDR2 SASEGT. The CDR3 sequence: CASSEFSGSYNEQFF. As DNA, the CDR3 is TGTGCCAGCAGTGAGTTTAGCGGGAGCTACAATGAGCAGTTCTTC.

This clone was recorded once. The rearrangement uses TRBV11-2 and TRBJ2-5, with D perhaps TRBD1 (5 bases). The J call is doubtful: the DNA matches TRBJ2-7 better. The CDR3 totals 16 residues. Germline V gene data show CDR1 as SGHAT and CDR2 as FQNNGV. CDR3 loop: CASSLSFSRATYEQYF. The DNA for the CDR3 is TGTGCCAGCAGCTTAAGTTTTAGCAGGGCAACCTACGAGCAGTACTTC.

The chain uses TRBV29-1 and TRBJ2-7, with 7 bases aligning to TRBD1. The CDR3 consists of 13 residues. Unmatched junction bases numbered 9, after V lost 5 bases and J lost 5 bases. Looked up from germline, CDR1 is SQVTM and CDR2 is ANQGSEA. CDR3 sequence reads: CSVLATGAHEQYF. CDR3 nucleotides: TGCAGCGTTCTGGCAACAGGGGCCCACGAGCAGTACTTC.

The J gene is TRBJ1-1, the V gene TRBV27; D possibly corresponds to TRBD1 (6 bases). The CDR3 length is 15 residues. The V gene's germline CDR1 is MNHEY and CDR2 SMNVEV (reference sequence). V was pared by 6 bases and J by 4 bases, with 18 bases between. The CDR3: CASRPGGGWGTEAFF. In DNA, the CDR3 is TGTGCCAGCAGGCCTGGAGGGGGGTGGGGCACTGAAGCTTTCTTT.

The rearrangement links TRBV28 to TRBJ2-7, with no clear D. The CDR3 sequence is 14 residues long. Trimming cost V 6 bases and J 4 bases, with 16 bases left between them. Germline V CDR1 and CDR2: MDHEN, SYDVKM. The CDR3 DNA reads TGTGCCAGCAGCCCGCCGGGCCTAGGTTACGAGCAGTACTTC. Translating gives CASSPPGLGYEQYF.

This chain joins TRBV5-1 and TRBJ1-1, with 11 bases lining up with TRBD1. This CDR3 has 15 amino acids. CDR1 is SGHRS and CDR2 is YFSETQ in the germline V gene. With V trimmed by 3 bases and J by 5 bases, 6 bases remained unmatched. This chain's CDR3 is CASSWTGQGVTEAFF. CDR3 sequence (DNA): TGCGCCAGCAGCTGGACGGGACAGGGGGTAACTGAAGCTTTCTTT.

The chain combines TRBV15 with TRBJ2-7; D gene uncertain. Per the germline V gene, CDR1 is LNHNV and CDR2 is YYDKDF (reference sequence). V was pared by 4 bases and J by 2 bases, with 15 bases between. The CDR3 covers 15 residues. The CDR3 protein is CATSTSATQTYEQYF. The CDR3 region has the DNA TGTGCCACCAGCACCTCTGCGACTCAAACCTACGAGCAGTACTTC.

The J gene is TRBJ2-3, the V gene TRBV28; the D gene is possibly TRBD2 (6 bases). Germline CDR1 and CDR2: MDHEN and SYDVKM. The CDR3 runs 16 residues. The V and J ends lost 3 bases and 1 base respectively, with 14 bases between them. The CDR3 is CASSFSGLGGTDTQYF. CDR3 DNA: TGTGCCAGCAGTTTTAGCGGCCTAGGAGGCACAGATACGCAGTATTTT.

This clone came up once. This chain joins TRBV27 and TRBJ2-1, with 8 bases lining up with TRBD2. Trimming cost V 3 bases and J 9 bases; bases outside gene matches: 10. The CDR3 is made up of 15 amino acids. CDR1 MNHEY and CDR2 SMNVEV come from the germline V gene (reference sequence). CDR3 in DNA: TGTGCCAGCAGTTTTCCCAGCGGGAGCGGTATTGAGCAGTTCTTC. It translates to CASSFPSGSGIEQFF.

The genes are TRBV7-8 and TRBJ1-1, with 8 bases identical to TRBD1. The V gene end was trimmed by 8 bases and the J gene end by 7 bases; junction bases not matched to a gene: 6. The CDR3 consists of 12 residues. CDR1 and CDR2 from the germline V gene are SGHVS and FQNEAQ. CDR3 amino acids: CASETGEGEAFF. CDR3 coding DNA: TGTGCCAGCGAGACAGGGGAGGGTGAAGCTTTCTTT. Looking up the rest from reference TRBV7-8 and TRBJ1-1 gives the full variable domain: GAGVSQSPRYKVAKRGQDVALRCDPISGHVSLFWYQQALGQGPEFLTYFQNEAQLDKSGLPSDRFFAERPEGSVSTLKIQRTQQEDSAVYLCASETGEGEAFFGQGTRLTVV.

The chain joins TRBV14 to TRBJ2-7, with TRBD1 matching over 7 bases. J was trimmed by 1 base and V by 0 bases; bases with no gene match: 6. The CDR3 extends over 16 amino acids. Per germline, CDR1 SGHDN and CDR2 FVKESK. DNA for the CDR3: TGTGCCAGCAGCCAAGAGTATCAGGGGGATTCCTACGAGCAGTACTTC. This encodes CASSQEYQGDSYEQYF.

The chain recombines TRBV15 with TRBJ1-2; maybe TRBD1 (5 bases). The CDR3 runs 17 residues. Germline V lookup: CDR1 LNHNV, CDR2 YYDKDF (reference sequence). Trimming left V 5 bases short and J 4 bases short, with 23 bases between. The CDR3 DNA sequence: TGTGCCACCAGCCTAAATAATGTCCGGGACCCGGGCTATGGCTACACCTTC. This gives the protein CATSLNNVRDPGYGYTF. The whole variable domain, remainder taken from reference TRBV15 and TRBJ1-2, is DAMVIQNPRYQVTQFGKPVTLSCSQTLNHNVMYWYQQKSSQAPKLLFHYYDKDFNNEADTPDNFQSRRPNTSFCFLDIRSPGLGDTAMYLCATSLNNVRDPGYGYTFGSGTRLTVV.

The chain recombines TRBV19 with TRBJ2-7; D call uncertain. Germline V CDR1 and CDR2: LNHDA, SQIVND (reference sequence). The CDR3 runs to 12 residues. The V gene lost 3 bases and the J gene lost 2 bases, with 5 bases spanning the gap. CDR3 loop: CASSIDTYEQYF. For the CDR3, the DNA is TGTGCCAGTAGTATTGACACCTACGAGCAGTACTTC.

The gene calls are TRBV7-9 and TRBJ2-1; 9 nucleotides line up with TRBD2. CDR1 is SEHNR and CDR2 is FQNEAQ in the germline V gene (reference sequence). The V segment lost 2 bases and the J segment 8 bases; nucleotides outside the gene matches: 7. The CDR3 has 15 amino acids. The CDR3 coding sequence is TGTGCCAGCAGCTTATTCCTAGCGGGATACTATGAGCAGTTCTTC. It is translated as CASSLFLAGYYEQFF.

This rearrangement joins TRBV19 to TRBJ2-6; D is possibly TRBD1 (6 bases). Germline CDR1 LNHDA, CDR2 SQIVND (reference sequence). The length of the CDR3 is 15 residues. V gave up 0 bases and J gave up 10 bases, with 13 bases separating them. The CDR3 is CASSIEGRQVNVLTF. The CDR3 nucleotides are TGTGCCAGTAGTATAGAGGGTCGACAGGTAAACGTCCTGACTTTC.

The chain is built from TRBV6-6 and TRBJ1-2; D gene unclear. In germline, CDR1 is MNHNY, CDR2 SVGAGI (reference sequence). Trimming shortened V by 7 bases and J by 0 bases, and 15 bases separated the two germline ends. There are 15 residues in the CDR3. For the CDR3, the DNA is TGTGCCAGCACTCACCCGGAGGACCCTAACTATGGCTACACCTTC. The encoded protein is CASTHPEDPNYGYTF.

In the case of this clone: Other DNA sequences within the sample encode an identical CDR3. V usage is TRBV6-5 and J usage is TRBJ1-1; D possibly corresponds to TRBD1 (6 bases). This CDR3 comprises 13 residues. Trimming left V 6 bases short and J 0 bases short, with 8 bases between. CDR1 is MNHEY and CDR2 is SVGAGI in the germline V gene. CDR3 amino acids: CASRQGLNTEAFF. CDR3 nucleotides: TGTGCCAGCAGACAGGGCTTGAACACTGAAGCTTTCTTT.

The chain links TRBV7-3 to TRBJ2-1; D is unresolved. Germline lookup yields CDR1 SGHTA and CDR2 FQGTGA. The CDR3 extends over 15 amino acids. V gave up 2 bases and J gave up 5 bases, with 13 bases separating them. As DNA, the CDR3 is TGTGCCAGCAGCTTATTCGCCCTGGCAGACAATGAGCAGTTCTTC. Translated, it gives CASSLFALADNEQFF.

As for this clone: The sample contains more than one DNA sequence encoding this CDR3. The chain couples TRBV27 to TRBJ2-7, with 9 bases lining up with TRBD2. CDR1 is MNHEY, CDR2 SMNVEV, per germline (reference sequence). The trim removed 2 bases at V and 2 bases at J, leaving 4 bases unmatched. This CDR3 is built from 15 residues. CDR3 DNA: TGTGCCAGCAGTTTAACCCTAGCGGGGACCTACGAGCAGTACTTC. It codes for CASSLTLAGTYEQYF.